This T cell receptor beta chain was profiled in a study of T cells after posttransplantation cyclophosphamide. Busulfan-fludarabine conditioning, marrow transplant, and cyclophosphamide on days +3 and +4 were administered. Clones were sequenced by immunoSEQ multiplex PCR, and TCRdb holds only the in-frame ones, with some missing. The sample carries around 2,000 clones, 55% to 75% recorded once. CDR3 length: 14 residues. V lost 6 bases to trimming and J lost 5 bases, with 16 bases between them. CDR1 is LNHDA, CDR2 SQIVND, per germline (reference sequence). This chain uses TRBV19 with TRBJ2-5, with D possibly matching TRBD1 (5 bases). Sequencing used PBMCs, obtained after allogeneic stem cell transplant with posttransplant cyclophosphamide. This clonotype originated in a male patient in his sixties who received an allogeneic stem cell transplant from a related donor and was CMV-positive. Some T cells may have come from the graft donor. CDR3 sequence reads: CASSRRRGSETQYF. CDR3 DNA: TGTGCCAGTAGCCGCAGAAGGGGTTCGGAGACCCAGTACTTC.